A selection of T cell receptor beta chains follows, all from one sample in a study of blood T cell repertoires in COVID-19. Sequenced by immunoSEQ multiplex PCR; TCRdb stores in-frame clones only, minus some. The sample lists 280,000 or so clones, approximately 88% occurring once. Sequencing input: peripheral blood. The source of these receptors is a man aged 18 to 35 with active or convalescent COVID-19. The CDR3 runs from the conserved cysteine through the conserved F or W. The order of the fields is clone size, D gene, V gene, J gene, CDR3 DNA, CDR3 protein. The D gene is left open where the match is weak. Clone size is stated in some rows and not others, as once, few, many or a class when expanded.

once	-	TRBV3-1/TRBV3-2	TRBJ2-7	TGTGCCAGCGGTGGCAACAACTACGAGCAGTACTTC	CASGGNNYEQYF
-	-	TRBV9	TRBJ2-3	TGTGCCAGCAGCGTCTTAGCTGGGTCCTCAGATACGCAGTATTTT	CASSVLAGSSDTQYF
-	-	TRBV11-3	TRBJ2-1	TGTGCCAGCAGCTTAGGGAGTAGAGGTGACGAGCAGTTCTTC	CASSLGSRGDEQFF
-	TRBD2	TRBV15	TRBJ2-5	TGTGCCACCAGCAGAGGGCAGCGGGGGGGCAAGACCCAGTACTTC	CATSRGQRGGKTQYF
-	TRBD1	TRBV19	TRBJ1-5	TGTGCCAGTAGTACTTGGGACAGGGGTTTTCGTCAGCCCCAGCATTTT	CASSTWDRGFRQPQHF
-	-	TRBV9	TRBJ1-4	TGTGCCAGCAGCGGCCGGGGGACGGGGAGCGAAAAACTGTTTTTT	CASSGRGTGSEKLFF
-	TRBD2	TRBV7-9	TRBJ2-1	TGTGCCAGCAGCATGACTAGCGGGCCAACGAATGAGCAGTTCTTC	CASSMTSGPTNEQFF
-	TRBD2	TRBV6-1	TRBJ2-3	TGTGCCAGCAGTGAACGCCGGGGGGGCCTAGATACGCAGTATTTT	CASSERRGGLDTQYF
-	-	TRBV5-6	TRBJ2-7	TGTGCCAGCAGCTCAGGACAGTCCTACGAGCAGTACTTC	CASSSGQSYEQYF
-	-	TRBV5-1	TRBJ2-3	TGCGCCAGCAGCTTTCAGGGCACAGATACGCAGTATTTT	CASSFQGTDTQYF
-	-	TRBV5-6	TRBJ1-1	TGTGCCAGCAGCTTGGGTACGGGTCACACTGAAGCTTTCTTT	CASSLGTGHTEAFF
once	-	TRBV5-1	TRBJ1-2	TGCGCCAGCAGCCGTGACTCTTCGTCCCTCTATGGCTACACCTTC	CASSRDSSSLYGYTF
few	TRBD1	TRBV7-9	TRBJ1-4	TGTGCCAGCAGCGCCGGGACAGGGGGTAGTGAAAAACTGTTTTTT	CASSAGTGGSEKLFF
-	-	TRBV7-2	TRBJ1-2	TGTGCCAGCAGCTTAGCAGGGGTTTATGGCTACACCTTC	CASSLAGVYGYTF
-	TRBD1	TRBV4-1	TRBJ1-6	TGCGCCAGCAGCCAACAAGGACAGGACAATTCACCCCTCCACTTT	CASSQQGQDNSPLHF
-	TRBD1	TRBV10-2	TRBJ2-1	TGCGCCAGCAGTAAACAGGGGGATGAGCAGTTCTTC	CASSKQGDEQFF
-	-	TRBV14	TRBJ2-5	TGTGCCAGCAGCCATCTGGACAGTCAAGAGACCCAGTACTTC	CASSHLDSQETQYF
once	-	TRBV6-1	TRBJ2-7	TGTGCCAGCAGTGAAGGCGGTGGAGGGGGCGCTTTTTACGAGCAGTACTTC	CASSEGGGGGAFYEQYF
few	-	TRBV3-1/TRBV3-2	TRBJ1-3	TGTGCCAGCAGCCATGCAGGGGTAGAAGGAAACACCATATATTTT	CASSHAGVEGNTIYF
-	TRBD2	TRBV4-1	TRBJ2-5	TGCGCCAGCAGCCACCTGGGGGGAGGGGAGACCCAGTACTTC	CASSHLGGGETQYF
-	-	TRBV5-6	TRBJ2-4	TGTGCCAGCAGGACCCGGACAAAAAACATTCAGTACTTC	CASRTRTKNIQYF
once	-	TRBV6-5	TRBJ1-1	TGTGCCAGCCGGACAGAAAGGAACACTGAAGCTTTCTTT	CASRTERNTEAFF
-	TRBD1	TRBV27	TRBJ1-2	TGTGCCAACACGACCGGGACAGGGCGCAATTATGGCTACACCTTC	CANTTGTGRNYGYTF
-	TRBD1	TRBV6-4	TRBJ1-4	TGTGCCAGCAGTTTCCCGGGACAGGGGAAATTCGCGGCTAATGAAAAACTGTTTTTT	CASSFPGQGKFAANEKLFF
-	-	TRBV6-5	TRBJ1-2	TGTGCCAGCAAGGCGGGACGGTGGCTTTATGGCTACACCTTC	CASKAGRWLYGYTF
-	TRBD2	TRBV6-1	TRBJ2-7	TGTGCCAGCAGTGATACCCGGGCCTCGGGGGGGTACGAGCAGTACTTC	CASSDTRASGGYEQYF
once	TRBD2	TRBV7-2	TRBJ2-2	TGTGCCAGCAGCTACCTAGCGGGGGCCGGGGAGCTGTTTTTT	CASSYLAGAGELFF
-	-	TRBV2	TRBJ2-5	TGTGCCAGCAACTTAGCAATCCAAGAGACCCAGTACTTC	CASNLAIQETQYF
-	-	TRBV25-1	TRBJ1-2	TGTGCCAGCAGTGACCTTGTCGGAGGTTATGGCTACACCTTC	CASSDLVGGYGYTF
-	-	TRBV4-1	TRBJ2-1	TGCGCCAGCAGCCAAGATGAAAGGAGAATAATACTTCAAGACAATGAGCAGTTCTTC	CASSQDERRIILQDNEQFF
-	-	TRBV5-1	TRBJ2-5	TGCGCCAGCAGCTTGGGACTAGGGGTTTGGGAGACCCAGTACTTC	CASSLGLGVWETQYF
-	TRBD1	TRBV29-1	TRBJ1-4	TGCAGCGCGACAGGGGGCATGGCTGAAAAACTGTTTTTT	CSATGGMAEKLFF
-	TRBD1	TRBV4-1	TRBJ1-1	TGCGCCAGCAGCAGGACAGGGGGGCGCATTGGGAACACTGAAGCTTTCTTT	CASSRTGGRIGNTEAFF
-	-	TRBV10-1	TRBJ1-1	TGCGCCAGCAGTGAGTCGACAGTAGTACGGAACACTGAAGCTTTCTTT	CASSESTVVRNTEAFF
-	TRBD1	TRBV5-4	TRBJ1-4	TGTGCCAGCAGTACGGGACAGGCTCATGAAAAACTGTTTTTT	CASSTGQAHEKLFF